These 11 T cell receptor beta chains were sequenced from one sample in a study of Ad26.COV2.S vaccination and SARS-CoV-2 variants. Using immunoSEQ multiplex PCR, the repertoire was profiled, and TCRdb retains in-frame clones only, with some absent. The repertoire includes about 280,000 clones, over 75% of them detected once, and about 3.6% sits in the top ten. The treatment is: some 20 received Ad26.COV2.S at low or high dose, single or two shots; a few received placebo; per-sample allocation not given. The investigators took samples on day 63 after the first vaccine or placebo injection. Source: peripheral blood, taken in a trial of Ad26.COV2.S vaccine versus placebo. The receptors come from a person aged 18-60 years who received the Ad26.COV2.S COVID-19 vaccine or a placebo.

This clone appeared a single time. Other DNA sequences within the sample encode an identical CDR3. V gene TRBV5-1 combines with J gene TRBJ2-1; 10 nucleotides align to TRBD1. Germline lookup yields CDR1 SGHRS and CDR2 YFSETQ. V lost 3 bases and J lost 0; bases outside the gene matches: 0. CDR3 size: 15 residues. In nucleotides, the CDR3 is TGCGCCAGCAGCTGGACAGGGGGCTCCTACAATGAGCAGTTCTTC. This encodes CASSWTGGSYNEQFF. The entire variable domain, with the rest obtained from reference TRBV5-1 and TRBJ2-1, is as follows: KAGVTQTPRYLIKTRGQQVTLSCSPISGHRSVSWYQQTPGQGLQFLFEYFSETQRNKGNFPGRFSGRQFSNSRSEMNVSTLELGDSALYLCASSWTGGSYNEQFFGPGTRLTVL.

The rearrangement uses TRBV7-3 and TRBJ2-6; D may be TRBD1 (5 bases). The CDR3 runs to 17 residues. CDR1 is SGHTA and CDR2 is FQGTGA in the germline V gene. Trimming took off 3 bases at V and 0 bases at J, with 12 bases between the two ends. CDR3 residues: CASSFRQGRSGANVLTF. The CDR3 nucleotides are TGTGCCAGCAGCTTCCGGCAGGGTCGCTCTGGGGCCAACGTCCTGACTTTC. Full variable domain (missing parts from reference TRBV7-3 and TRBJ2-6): GAGVSQTPSNKVTEKGKYVELRCDPISGHTALYWYRQSLGQGPEFLIYFQGTGAADDSGLPNDRFFAVRPEGSVSTLKIQRTERGDSAVYLCASSFRQGRSGANVLTFGAGSRLTVL.

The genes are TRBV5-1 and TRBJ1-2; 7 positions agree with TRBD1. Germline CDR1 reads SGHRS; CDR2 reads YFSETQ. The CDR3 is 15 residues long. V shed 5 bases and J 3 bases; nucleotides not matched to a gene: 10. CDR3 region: CASSPTTGLDYGYTF. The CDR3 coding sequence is TGCGCCAGCAGTCCGACGACAGGGCTAGACTATGGCTACACCTTC. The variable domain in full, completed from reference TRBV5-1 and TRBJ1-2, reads KAGVTQTPRYLIKTRGQQVTLSCSPISGHRSVSWYQQTPGQGLQFLFEYFSETQRNKGNFPGRFSGRQFSNSRSEMNVSTLELGDSALYLCASSPTTGLDYGYTFGSGTRLTVV.

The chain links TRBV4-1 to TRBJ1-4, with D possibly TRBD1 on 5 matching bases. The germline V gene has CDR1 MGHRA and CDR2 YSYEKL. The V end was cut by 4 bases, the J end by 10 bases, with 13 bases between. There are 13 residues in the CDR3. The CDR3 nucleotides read TGCGCCAGCAGCCTTTCCCCGGGGGGAAAACTGTTTTTT. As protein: CASSLSPGGKLFF.

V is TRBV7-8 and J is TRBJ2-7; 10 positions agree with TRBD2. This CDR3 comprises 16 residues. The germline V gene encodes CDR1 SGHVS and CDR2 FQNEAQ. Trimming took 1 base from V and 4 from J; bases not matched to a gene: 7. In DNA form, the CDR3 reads TGTGCCAGCAGCTTAGGGTCTAGCGGGAGTTCTTACGAGCAGTACTTC. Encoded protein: CASSLGSSGSSYEQYF.

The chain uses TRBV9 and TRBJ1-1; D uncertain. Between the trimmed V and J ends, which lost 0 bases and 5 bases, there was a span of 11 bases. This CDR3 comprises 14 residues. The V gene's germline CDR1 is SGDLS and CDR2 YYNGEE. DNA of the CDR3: TGTGCCAGCAGCGTAGCAGCCGGGGTGACTGAAGCTTTCTTT. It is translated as CASSVAAGVTEAFF.

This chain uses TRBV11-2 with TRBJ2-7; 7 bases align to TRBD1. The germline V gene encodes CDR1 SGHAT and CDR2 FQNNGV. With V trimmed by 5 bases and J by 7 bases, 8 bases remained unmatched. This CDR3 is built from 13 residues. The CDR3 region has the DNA TGTGCCAGCAGCCAAGACAGGGTCAGGGAGCAGTACTTC. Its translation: CASSQDRVREQYF.

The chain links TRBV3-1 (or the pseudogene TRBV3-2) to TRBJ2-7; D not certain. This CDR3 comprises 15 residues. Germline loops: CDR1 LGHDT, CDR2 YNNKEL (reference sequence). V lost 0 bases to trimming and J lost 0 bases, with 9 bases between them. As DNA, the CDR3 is TGTGCCAGCAGCCAAGATCTAAGCCTCTCCTACGAGCAGTACTTC. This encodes CASSQDLSLSYEQYF.

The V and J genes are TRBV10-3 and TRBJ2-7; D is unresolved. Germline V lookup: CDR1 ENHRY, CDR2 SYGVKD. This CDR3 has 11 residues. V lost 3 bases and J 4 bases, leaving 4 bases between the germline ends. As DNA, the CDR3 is TGTGCCATCAGTGACGGATACGAGCAGTACTTC. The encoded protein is CAISDGYEQYF.

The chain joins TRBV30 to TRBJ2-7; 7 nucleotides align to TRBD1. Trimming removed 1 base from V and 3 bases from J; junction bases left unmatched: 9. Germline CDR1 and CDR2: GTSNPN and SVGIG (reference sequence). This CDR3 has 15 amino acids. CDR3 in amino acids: CAWSGRGGPFYEQYF. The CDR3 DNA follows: TGTGCCTGGAGTGGCAGAGGGGGCCCATTCTACGAGCAGTACTTC.

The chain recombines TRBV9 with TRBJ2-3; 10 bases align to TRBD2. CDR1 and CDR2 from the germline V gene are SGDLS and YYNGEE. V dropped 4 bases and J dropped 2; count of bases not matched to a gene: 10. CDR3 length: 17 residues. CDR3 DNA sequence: TGTGCCAGCAGCCAACAGCCGCTAGCGGGGGTCACAGATACGCAGTATTTT. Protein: CASSQQPLAGVTDTQYF.